This passage covers 13 T cell receptor beta chains from one sample sequenced in a study of control samples from healthy donors and cancer patients. The repertoire was sequenced with immunoSEQ multiplex PCR; TCRdb's copy has only in-frame clones and lacks some. Of 150,000 or so clones listed, roughly 93% are singletons. Source material: blood. The source is a man in his fifties or sixties in good health.

The count of this clone is one. Other DNA sequences within the sample encode an identical CDR3. V gene TRBV6-1 combines with J gene TRBJ1-1; D call uncertain. Looked up from germline, CDR1 is MNHNS and CDR2 is SASEGT. V lost 1 base to trimming and J lost 1 base, with 4 bases between them. The CDR3 totals 13 residues. CDR3 in DNA: TGTGCCAGCAGTGAAGGGGGGAACACTGAAGCTTTCTTT. Its protein is CASSEGGNTEAFF.

V usage is TRBV3-1 (or the pseudogene TRBV3-2) and J usage is TRBJ2-1; 7 bases are a match to TRBD2. V trimming: 4 bases; J trimming: 6 bases; junction bases outside the gene matches: 6. Germline assignment: CDR1 LGHDT and CDR2 YNNKEL (reference sequence). The CDR3 has 14 amino acids. Here the CDR3 reads CASSPFSGGNEQFF. The CDR3 bases are TGTGCCAGCAGCCCTTTTTCGGGGGGCAATGAGCAGTTCTTC.

The chain uses TRBV27 and TRBJ2-7, with 7 bases lining up with TRBD1. The CDR3 totals 15 residues. With V trimmed by 4 bases and J by 0 bases, 6 bases remained unmatched. Germline CDR1 is MNHEY and CDR2 is SMNVEV (reference sequence). The CDR3 bases are TGTGCCAGCAGTTGGGGCCCAGGGGGCTCCTACGAGCAGTACTTC. Its protein is CASSWGPGGSYEQYF.

This clone appeared once. The chain recombines TRBV6-4 with TRBJ2-3, with D possibly matching TRBD1 (6 bases). V lost 3 bases and J lost 6, with 16 bases in between. This CDR3 contains 15 residues. The germline V gene encodes CDR1 MRHNA and CDR2 SNTAGT. CDR3 in amino acids: CASSEPGHHRDTQYF. CDR3 DNA: TGTGCCAGCAGTGAACCGGGACATCACAGGGATACGCAGTATTTT.

The chain has TRBV24-1 and TRBJ2-5; no reliable D call. V lost 2 bases and J 3 bases, leaving 9 bases between the germline ends. The CDR3 is 14 residues long. Germline V gives CDR1 KGHDR, CDR2 SFDVKD. This chain's CDR3 is CATSDWAAKETQYF. The CDR3 bases are TGTGCCACCAGTGATTGGGCAGCGAAAGAGACCCAGTACTTC.

This chain connects TRBV24-1 to TRBJ2-5; D unresolved. Trimming removed 0 bases from V and 1 base from J, with 14 bases in between. CDR1 is KGHDR, CDR2 SFDVKD, per germline. The CDR3 length is 17 residues. CDR3 region: CATSDLAQDDPQETQYF. DNA for the CDR3: TGTGCCACCAGTGATTTGGCGCAGGACGACCCCCAAGAGACCCAGTACTTC.

The chain is built from TRBV3-1 (or the pseudogene TRBV3-2) and TRBJ2-1; D unclear. The CDR3 contains 14 residues. Germline V gene sequence: CDR1 LGHDT, CDR2 YNNKEL (reference sequence). Trimming removed 0 bases from V and 4 bases from J, with 7 bases in between. CDR3 protein: CASSQDLLYNEQFF. The CDR3 nucleotides read TGTGCCAGCAGCCAAGATCTGTTGTACAATGAGCAGTTCTTC.

This chain uses TRBV15 with TRBJ1-4, with D possibly being TRBD1 (6 bases). V lost 5 bases and J 8 bases, leaving 15 bases between the germline ends. Germline lookup yields CDR1 LNHNV and CDR2 YYDKDF (reference sequence). The CDR3 consists of 14 residues. In DNA, the CDR3 is TGTGCCACCAGCCGCGGCCAGGGGAGGGAAAAACTGTTTTTT. Protein product: CATSRGQGREKLFF. Complete variable domain (other parts from reference TRBV15 and TRBJ1-4): DAMVIQNPRYQVTQFGKPVTLSCSQTLNHNVMYWYQQKSSQAPKLLFHYYDKDFNNEADTPDNFQSRRPNTSFCFLDIRSPGLGDTAMYLCATSRGQGREKLFFGSGTQLSVL.

This clone was recorded once. CDR3 sequence (DNA): TGTGCCAGCAGACCCCTAGTGGAGGTTTACAATGAGCAGTTCTTC. This sequence encodes CASRPLVEVYNEQFF. The genes are TRBV2 and TRBJ2-1, with D possibly being TRBD2 (5 bases). This CDR3 has 15 amino acids. The V and J ends lost 6 bases and 4 bases respectively, with 16 bases between them. Germline CDR1 is SNHLY and CDR2 is FYNNEI.

This chain uses TRBV18 with TRBJ1-4, with TRBD1 matching over 9 bases. From germline, CDR1 is KGHSH and CDR2 LQKENI. This CDR3 is 15 amino acids long. V shed 6 bases and J 5 bases; nucleotides not matched to a gene: 7. The CDR3 here is CASSPGTGPNEKLFF. For the CDR3, the DNA is TGTGCCAGCTCTCCCGGGACAGGGCCAAATGAAAAACTGTTTTTT.

V gene TRBV7-2 combines with J gene TRBJ2-7; D not certain. Germline loops: CDR1 SGHTA, CDR2 FQGNSA. V was pared by 2 bases and J by 6 bases, with 8 bases between. The CDR3 runs 12 residues. CDR3 loop: CASSLSRGEQYF. The CDR3 bases are TGTGCCAGCAGCTTATCTCGTGGCGAGCAGTACTTC.

The chain carries TRBV5-5 and TRBJ2-7; 9 bases are a match to TRBD1. From germline, CDR1 is SGHKS and CDR2 YYEKEE (reference sequence). The CDR3 spans 14 residues. V lost 3 bases, J lost 4 bases, and 5 bases stayed unmatched. The CDR3 loop reads CASSSGDRVYEQYF. CDR3 DNA: TGTGCCAGCAGCTCCGGGGACAGGGTTTACGAGCAGTACTTC.

The chain employs TRBV27 and TRBJ2-7; D gene unclear. Germline CDR1 reads MNHEY; CDR2 reads SMNVEV (reference sequence). V lost 8 bases and J lost 11, with 13 bases in between. The CDR3 has 10 residues. This chain's CDR3 is CASPGVPKYF. The CDR3, as DNA: TGTGCCAGCCCTGGGGTTCCGAAGTACTTC.